These 31 T cell receptor beta chains were all obtained from the same sample, sequenced in a study of T cell repertoires in cytomegalovirus infection. Each CDR3 protein is one row after TCRdb ran MiXCR on the reads. The table lists about 260,000 distinct CDR3 sequences, approximately 9% of them singletons. Material for sequencing was PBMCs. The receptors here all came from a human donor in good health (CMV status not recorded). Some clones in this sample may be carry-over from other donors' samples.

The sample holds many counts of this clonotype. The chain combines TRBV7-4 with TRBJ2-2; no reliable D call. This CDR3 spans 15 amino acids. The V gene's germline CDR1 is SGHVT and CDR2 SQSDAQ. The V gene lost 2 bases and the J gene lost 6 bases, with 13 bases spanning the gap. DNA of the CDR3: TGTGCCAGCAGCTTAATCCTCATGGATCCCGGGGAGCTGTTTTTT. Translating it yields CASSLILMDPGELFF.

This clonotype was seen ten or more times. This chain joins TRBV7-8 and TRBJ2-5; D ambiguous. V was cut by 5 bases and J by 2 bases, with 21 bases left in between. The CDR3 is 17 residues long. Per the germline V gene, CDR1 is SGHVS and CDR2 is FQNEAQ. Here the CDR3 reads CASSVRPNPTLQETQYF. As DNA, the CDR3 is TGTGCCAGCAGCGTGAGACCTAACCCGACTCTACAAGAGACCCAGTACTTC.

This clonotype was seen a few times. The chain carries TRBV5-6 and TRBJ1-3; a weak D match, TRBD1 (6 bases). V was clipped by 2 bases and J by 0 bases, with 9 bases between them. Germline values: CDR1 SGHDT, CDR2 YYEEEE. CDR3 length: 15 residues. The CDR3 sequence is CASSFAGVSGNTIYF. The DNA of the CDR3 is TGTGCCAGCAGCTTCGCAGGGGTCTCTGGAAACACCATATATTTT. The whole variable domain, filled in from reference TRBV5-6 and TRBJ1-3, reads DAGVTQSPTHLIKTRGQQVTLRCSPKSGHDTVSWYQQALGQGPQFIFQYYEEEERQRGNFPDRFSGHQFPNYSSELNVNALLLGDSALYLCASSFAGVSGNTIYFGEGSWLTVV.

This clonotype was detected ten times or more. This sequence joins TRBV7-2 and TRBJ1-2, with 9 bases identical to TRBD1. V shed 5 bases, J shed 6 bases, and the junction held 7 bases outside the gene matches. CDR3 length: 14 amino acids. CDR1 is SGHTA, CDR2 FQGNSA, per germline. CDR3 coding DNA: TGTGCCAGCAGCCCCCGAAGGACAGGGGATGGCTACACCTTC. It yields the protein CASSPRRTGDGYTF.

In this sample, this clonotype turned up a few times. The rearrangement links TRBV11-2 to TRBJ1-2; weak D call: TRBD1 (6 bases). The germline V gene encodes CDR1 SGHAT and CDR2 FQNNGV. This CDR3 contains 13 residues. Trimming cost V 5 bases and J 8 bases, with 15 bases left between them. DNA for the CDR3: TGTGCCAGCAGCCCGGGACACCCCACGGGCTACACCTTC. Translated, it gives CASSPGHPTGYTF. Full variable domain (missing parts from reference TRBV11-2 and TRBJ1-2): EAGVAQSPRYKIIEKRQSVAFWCNPISGHATLYWYQQILGQGPKLLIQFQNNGVVDDSQLPKDRFSAERLKGVDSTLKIQPAKLEDSAVYLCASSPGHPTGYTFGSGTRLTVV.

This clonotype has just a few counts. This chain connects TRBV20-1 to TRBJ2-4; no firm D call. CDR3 length: 15 residues. CDR1 DFQATT and CDR2 SNEGSKA come from the germline V gene (reference sequence). V was cut by 5 bases and J by 2 bases, with 16 bases left in between. CDR3 in amino acids: CSAPGLGETKNIQYF. CDR3 bases: TGCAGTGCTCCAGGCTTAGGAGAGACCAAAAACATTCAGTACTTC.

This clonotype has at least ten counts. The V and J genes are TRBV7-2 and TRBJ2-2; a weak D match, TRBD2 (5 bases). Per the germline V gene, CDR1 is SGHTA and CDR2 is FQGNSA. The CDR3 length is 14 residues. V gave up 5 bases and J gave up 4 bases, with 11 bases separating them. CDR3 DNA: TGTGCCAGCAGCCCCGTAGGACTCACCGGGGAGCTGTTTTTT. Translating it yields CASSPVGLTGELFF.

The genes are TRBV7-8 and TRBJ2-6; D remains ambiguous. Germline assignment: CDR1 SGHVS and CDR2 FQNEAQ. This CDR3 comprises 14 residues. The V end lost 8 bases, the J end lost 3 bases, and 11 bases lay between the germline ends. The CDR3 sequence: CASSPPYGANVLTF. In DNA form, the CDR3 reads TGTGCCAGCTCCCCCCCCTATGGGGCCAACGTCCTGACTTTC.

This clonotype was seen ten or more times. V and J are TRBV7-2 and TRBJ1-6; 7 nucleotides align to TRBD1. The CDR3 has 15 residues. Losses at the gene ends were 5 bases for V and 7 bases for J; bases not matched to a gene: 8. CDR1 SGHTA and CDR2 FQGNSA come from the germline V gene. The CDR3 reads CASSLPGTDNSPLHF. CDR3 DNA: TGTGCCAGCAGCCTTCCCGGGACAGACAATTCACCCCTCCACTTT. Drawing the rest from reference TRBV7-2 and TRBJ1-6, the complete variable domain is GAGVSQSPSNKVTEKGKDVELRCDPISGHTALYWYRQSLGQGLEFLIYFQGNSAPDKSGLPSDRFSAERTGGSVSTLTIQRTQQEDSAVYLCASSLPGTDNSPLHFGNGTRLTVT.

This clonotype was detected many times. V is TRBV19 and J is TRBJ1-6, with unresolved D. The CDR3 is made up of 12 amino acids. Germline CDR1 LNHDA, CDR2 SQIVND (reference sequence). V was pared by 4 bases and J by 10 bases, with 8 bases between. The CDR3 sequence: CASSKRESPLHF. The CDR3 nucleotides are TGTGCCAGTAGTAAGAGAGAATCACCCCTCCACTTT.

In its sample, this clonotype was seen many times. V and J are TRBV20-1 and TRBJ2-5, with 8 bases that match TRBD2. Per the germline V gene, CDR1 is DFQATT and CDR2 is SNEGSKA (reference sequence). There are 15 residues in the CDR3. The trim removed 0 bases at V and 5 bases at J, leaving 8 bases unmatched. CDR3 coding DNA: TGCAGTGCTAGAGATACGGGACTAGTGCGGGAGACCCAGTACTTC. The encoded protein is CSARDTGLVRETQYF.

The rearrangement links TRBV28 to TRBJ1-6; 11 nucleotides agree with TRBD1. The CDR3 runs 17 residues. V lost 4 bases and J lost 9; bases outside the gene matches: 11. CDR1 and CDR2 (germline): MDHEN, SYDVKM. The CDR3 here is CASSSHAGTGGSSPLHF. CDR3 DNA sequence: TGTGCCAGCAGTTCCCACGCCGGGACAGGGGGTAGTTCACCCCTCCACTTT.

The chain uses TRBV19 and TRBJ2-3, with TRBD2 matching over 9 bases. V lost 7 bases to trimming and J lost 2 bases; unmatched junction nucleotides: 13. Germline V gene data show CDR1 as LNHDA and CDR2 as SQIVND (reference sequence). The CDR3 length is 17 residues. In nucleotides, the CDR3 is TGTGCCAGTAATAGCGGGAGTGGAATTTCCTTCACAGATACGCAGTATTTT. As protein: CASNSGSGISFTDTQYF.

CDR3 DNA: TGTGCCAGCAGCCAACGGGCTACCTACGAGCAGTACTTC. Residues: CASSQRATYEQYF. The chain combines TRBV11-1 with TRBJ2-7; D gene ambiguous. This CDR3 is 13 amino acids long. Germline CDR1 reads SGHAT; CDR2 reads FQDESV (reference sequence). V dropped 5 bases and J dropped 2 bases, with 10 bases sitting between them.

This clonotype appeared many times. This chain joins TRBV28 and TRBJ2-1, with D possibly matching TRBD2 (5 bases). CDR1 is MDHEN and CDR2 is SYDVKM in the germline V gene. The CDR3 covers 16 residues. Trimming took off 3 bases at V and 4 bases at J, with 16 bases between the two ends. The CDR3 coding sequence is TGTGCCAGCAGTTTTCGTCGCGGGTGGGATTACAATGAGCAGTTCTTC. Residues: CASSFRRGWDYNEQFF.

This clonotype occurred many times. V usage is TRBV28 and J usage is TRBJ1-5; D is possibly TRBD1 (5 bases). This CDR3 region has 14 residues. Trimming shortened V by 3 bases and J by 2 bases, and 8 bases separated the two germline ends. Germline values: CDR1 MDHEN, CDR2 SYDVKM. CDR3 sequence: CASSFQGRNQPQHF. The DNA of the CDR3 is TGTGCCAGCAGTTTTCAGGGTCGCAATCAGCCCCAGCATTTT. The whole variable domain, filled in from reference TRBV28 and TRBJ1-5, reads DVKVTQSSRYLVKRTGEKVFLECVQDMDHENMFWYRQDPGLGLRLIYFSYDVKMKEKGDIPEGYSVSREKKERFSLILESASTNQTSMYLCASSFQGRNQPQHFGDGTRLSIL.

In its sample, this clonotype was seen many times. V and J are TRBV11-3 and TRBJ2-5, with 7 bases fitting TRBD1. V dropped 6 bases and J dropped 3; count of bases not matched to a gene: 7. The length of the CDR3 is 14 residues. Germline V gives CDR1 SGHNT, CDR2 YENEEA. CDR3 nucleotides: TGTGCCAGCAGGAGGGTCGGACAGGAAGAGACCCAGTACTTC. This sequence encodes CASRRVGQEETQYF. Using reference TRBV11-3 and TRBJ2-5 for the parts outside the CDR3, the full variable domain is EAGVVQSPRYKIIEKKQPVAFWCNPISGHNTLYWYLQNLGQGPELLIRYENEEAVDDSQLPKDRFSAERLKGVDSTLKIQPAELGDSAVYLCASRRVGQEETQYFGPGTRLLVL.

This clonotype came up many times. V usage is TRBV7-2 and J usage is TRBJ2-3, with D possibly TRBD2 on 5 matching bases. The germline V and J ends were trimmed by 5 bases and 0 bases, with 9 bases remaining between them. The CDR3 extends over 14 amino acids. The germline gives CDR1 SGHTA, CDR2 FQGNSA. CDR3 in amino acids: CASSRGLSTDTQYF. Here the CDR3 DNA reads TGTGCCAGCAGCCGCGGACTCAGCACAGATACGCAGTATTTT.

This clonotype was detected many times. The chain carries TRBV24-1 and TRBJ2-1; 7 nucleotides agree with TRBD2. The CDR3 covers 15 residues. V shed 6 bases, J shed 6 bases, and the junction held 10 bases outside the gene matches. The germline V gene has CDR1 KGHDR and CDR2 SFDVKD. Here the CDR3 DNA reads TGTGCCACCAGTCCCCTGGGAGGGCTGCTCAATGAGCAGTTCTTC. This encodes CATSPLGGLLNEQFF.

In its sample, this clonotype was seen many times. The chain has TRBV6-5 and TRBJ2-5; tentative D call: TRBD2 (6 bases). V lost 6 bases and J lost 3, with 14 bases in between. The V gene's germline CDR1 is MNHEY and CDR2 SVGAGI. The CDR3 consists of 14 residues. DNA for the CDR3: TGTGCCAGCAGGGGGGGTTGGGCAGAAGAGACCCAGTACTTC. As protein: CASRGGWAEETQYF.

This clonotype has a count of ten or more. The V gene is TRBV12-3 or TRBV12-4, the J gene TRBJ2-1; D may correspond to TRBD1 or TRBD2 (5 bases each). V was pared by 8 bases and J by 7 bases, with 24 bases between. This CDR3 region has 16 residues. The CDR3 is CASSLIMGPTPNEQFF. The CDR3 nucleotides are TGTGCCAGCTCCCTCATAATGGGACCGACCCCAAATGAGCAGTTCTTC.

The V and J genes are TRBV7-2 and TRBJ2-3; 7 positions agree with TRBD2. There are 15 residues in the CDR3. Germline trimming cut 6 bases from V and 5 bases from J; bases unmatched to any gene: 11. Germline V gene sequence: CDR1 SGHTA, CDR2 FQGNSA. CDR3 sequence (DNA): TGTGCCAGCAGTTGGGGGGGGGACCAGGGAGATACGCAGTATTTT. Encoded protein: CASSWGGDQGDTQYF.

In this sample, this clonotype turned up many times. V is TRBV6-6 and J is TRBJ2-7, with 11 bases identical to TRBD2. CDR3 size: 16 residues. With 5 bases clipped from V and 5 bases from J, the junction kept 11 bases outside the gene matches. Per the germline V gene, CDR1 is MNHNY and CDR2 is SVGAGI (reference sequence). CDR3 DNA: TGTGCCAGCAGTAAATCCTTAGCGGGAGGGCCAAACGAGCAGTACTTC. This gives the protein CASSKSLAGGPNEQYF.

This clonotype turned up a few times. This chain joins TRBV7-2 and TRBJ2-3, with 8 nucleotides matching TRBD2. Germline V gives CDR1 SGHTA, CDR2 FQGNSA. CDR3 length: 14 amino acids. J was trimmed by 5 bases and V by 2 bases; bases with no gene match: 3. DNA for the CDR3: TGTGCCAGCAGCTTAAGCGGGAGAAGAGATACGCAGTATTTT. Its protein is CASSLSGRRDTQYF. Variable domain in full (rest from reference TRBV7-2 and TRBJ2-3): GAGVSQSPSNKVTEKGKDVELRCDPISGHTALYWYRQSLGQGLEFLIYFQGNSAPDKSGLPSDRFSAERTGGSVSTLTIQRTQQEDSAVYLCASSLSGRRDTQYFGPGTRLTVL.

The V and J genes are TRBV4-1 and TRBJ2-2, with D unresolved. V lost 0 bases and J lost 6, with 8 bases in between. This CDR3 region has 14 residues. Germline CDR1 and CDR2: MGHRA and YSYEKL. The DNA for the CDR3 is TGCGCCAGCAGCCAAGATTTGAGTTCCGGGGAGCTGTTTTTT. Encoded protein: CASSQDLSSGELFF.

This chain connects TRBV4-3 to TRBJ2-7; 10 nucleotides agree with TRBD1. CDR1 is LGHNA and CDR2 is YSLEER in the germline V gene. After removal of 0 bases from V and 2 bases from J, the junction contained 1 base not matched to a gene. This CDR3 spans 15 amino acids. CDR3 coding DNA: TGCGCCAGCAGCCAAGAAGGGACAGGGGCCTACGAGCAGTACTTC. Residues: CASSQEGTGAYEQYF.

This clonotype was counted many times. This chain connects TRBV7-6 to TRBJ2-7; 10 bases line up with TRBD2. The CDR3 runs 15 residues. The J segment lost 2 bases and the V segment lost 5 bases, leaving 6 bases of the junction unmatched. Germline CDR1 is SGHVS and CDR2 is FNYEAQ. The CDR3 DNA follows: TGTGCCAGCAGCCGAGGGACTAGCGAGGCCTACGAGCAGTACTTC. Amino acids: CASSRGTSEAYEQYF.

In its sample, this clonotype was seen many times. The V call is TRBV7-2, the J call TRBJ1-4; D unclear. CDR1 and CDR2 from the germline V gene are SGHTA and FQGNSA. V lost 5 bases and J lost 1, with 8 bases in between. The CDR3 runs to 14 residues. CDR3 in DNA: TGTGCCAGCAGCGTAGAAGGAACTAATGAAAAACTGTTTTTT. This gives the protein CASSVEGTNEKLFF.

This clonotype has a count of ten or more. J is TRBJ2-5 and V is TRBV7-2; D is perhaps TRBD1 or TRBD2 (6 bases each). Trimming removed 5 bases at V and 9 bases at J, with 22 bases between. This CDR3 comprises 15 residues. CDR1 and CDR2 from the germline V gene are SGHTA and FQGNSA. For the CDR3, the DNA is TGTGCCAGCAGCAGCACTCCACAGGGACGGAGGGCCCAGTACTTC. Encoded protein: CASSSTPQGRRAQYF.

This clonotype was detected many times. Germline and junction disagree at one end, which may indicate a read error. CDR3 sequence: CASRLGVPSSYNEQFF. The CDR3 region has the DNA TGTGCCAGCAGATTAGGAGTACCCAGCTCCTACAATGAGCAGTTCTTC. The chain links TRBV7-2 to TRBJ2-1; D unclear. Germline V gene data show CDR1 as SGHTA and CDR2 as FQGNSA. The CDR3 has 16 amino acids.

The sample holds many counts of this clonotype. V is TRBV7-8 and J is TRBJ2-1; D unresolved. Germline lookup yields CDR1 SGHVS and CDR2 FQNEAQ. CDR3 length: 16 amino acids. Trimming pared 6 bases from V and 4 bases from J, leaving 19 bases between. The DNA of the CDR3 is TGTGCCAGCAGTTCCCCTCTTATGGGCCAGTACAATGAGCAGTTCTTC. It specifies CASSSPLMGQYNEQFF.